The rows below give T cell receptor beta chains drawn from one sample of a study of shared clonotypes between healthy human individuals. Here immunoSEQ multiplex PCR was the method, and the copy in TCRdb shows in-frame clones only, minus some. This sample has 2 million to 2.5 million clones; roughly 93% occur once, and the top ten carry 0.36%. Sequenced material: naive CD4+ T cells from PBMCs. These receptors originate from a young man in good health. Some clones in this sample may be carry-over from other donors' samples. Each CDR3 is given with its conserved first and last residue. The order of the fields is D gene, V gene, J gene, CDR3 DNA, CDR3 protein. D genes are given only for firm matches.

TRBD1	TRBV5-1	TRBJ1-5	TGCGCCAGCAGCTTGGATTCCAGGGGGAATCAGCCCCAGCATTTT	CASSLDSRGNQPQHF
-	TRBV29-1	TRBJ1-3	TGCAGCGTCCTTGTGACCTCTGGAAACACCATATATTTT	CSVLVTSGNTIYF
-	TRBV2	TRBJ1-2	TGTGCCAGCAGACCAGGGGCCGGCTACACCTTC	CASRPGAGYTF
TRBD2	TRBV15	TRBJ2-1	TGTGCCACCAGCAGTTGGGGTAGCGGGAGGGCCGGATACAATGAGCAGTTCTTC	CATSSWGSGRAGYNEQFF
-	TRBV19	TRBJ1-5	TGTGCCAGTAGTCTCGGTCAGGGGAACCAGCCCCAGCATTTT	CASSLGQGNQPQHF
-	TRBV18	TRBJ1-5	TGTGCCAGCTCACTGTATTCCAGGGATAGCAATCAGCCCCAGCATTTT	CASSLYSRDSNQPQHF
-	TRBV5-1	TRBJ1-1	TGCGCCAGCAGTGGACGAGGAGGAAACACTGAAGCTTTCTTT	CASSGRGGNTEAFF
-	TRBV9	TRBJ2-3	TGTGCCAGCAGCGTAGCTGGAGATACGCAGTATTTT	CASSVAGDTQYF
TRBD2	TRBV6-1	TRBJ2-1	TGTGCCAGCACCCCACTAGCGGGAGGTCCCAATGAGCAGTTCTTC	CASTPLAGGPNEQFF
TRBD1	TRBV5-1	TRBJ2-1	TGCGCCAGCAGCTTAGGACAGGGATCCTACAATGAGCAGTTCTTC	CASSLGQGSYNEQFF
-	TRBV6-5	TRBJ1-2	TGTGCCAGCAGGAAAGACAGTAACTATGGCTACACCTTC	CASRKDSNYGYTF
-	TRBV28	TRBJ1-2	TGTGCCAGCAGTTCACCCCAAGTTGGACCCCGCTACACCTTC	CASSSPQVGPRYTF
TRBD1	TRBV5-1	TRBJ2-2	TGCGCCAGCAGCTTGAGGATGGTCGGGCAGGGGGCCGGGGAGCTGTTTTTT	CASSLRMVGQGAGELFF
-	TRBV7-6	TRBJ2-5	TGTGCCAGCAGCCCTGCGGCAGGCTCCCGGGTGGGGACCCAGTACTTC	CASSPAAGSRVGTQYF
TRBD2	TRBV7-2	TRBJ2-3	TGTGCCAGCAGCTTTGGACTAGCGAGAGATACGCAGTATTTT	CASSFGLARDTQYF
-	TRBV23-1	TRBJ1-2	TGCGCCAGCAGTCATGAGGCAGACCATAACTATGGCTACACCTTC	CASSHEADHNYGYTF
TRBD1	TRBV11-3	TRBJ2-3	TGTGCCAGCAGCTCAAGACAGGGGAGTGCAGATACGCAGTATTTT	CASSSRQGSADTQYF
TRBD1	TRBV6-6	TRBJ2-1	TGTGCCAGCAGTTACTGGGACAGTGAGCAGTTCTTC	CASSYWDSEQFF
TRBD1	TRBV27	TRBJ2-7	TGTGCCAGCAGAAGACAGGGGGCCACCTACGAGCAGTACTTC	CASRRQGATYEQYF
-	TRBV28	TRBJ1-5	TGTGCCAGCAGTTTACGTCGGGGCCAGGGCAATCAGCCCCAGCATTTT	CASSLRRGQGNQPQHF